The present TCR beta chain was sequenced within a study of shared clonotypes between healthy human individuals. Background on the study: A donor's plate count was three for CD4 naive and three for CD4 memory; CD8 naive had two and CD8 memory one.

Concerning this clone itself: Antigen: not known.

Study-level results: Generation probability values for non-shared clonotypes were lower than those for clonotypes shared by all four donors. In a few donors, around 5.5% of naive CD4 clonotypes appeared in common.

Sequencing used immunoSEQ multiplex PCR; TCRdb keeps in-frame clones, though not all of them. The sample lists over 750,000 clones; roughly 96% were seen once. CDR3 length: 13 amino acids. The ends lost 6 bases at V and 2 bases at J; junction bases unmatched: 1. The germline V gene encodes CDR1 LNHNV and CDR2 YYDKDF (reference sequence). The naive CD8 subset, CD45RO-negative cells positively selected for CCR7, excluded terminally differentiated effector memory CD45RA+ cells. Input material: naive CD8+ T cells sorted from blood. This clonotype originated in a man aged 25 to 40 in good health. The rearrangement uses TRBV15 and TRBJ1-5; TRBD1 agrees at 7 bases. The CDR3 loop reads CATSGQGNQPQHF. CDR3 bases: TGTGCCACCAGTGGACAGGGCAATCAGCCCCAGCATTTT.